These 16 T cell receptor beta chains share one sample of origin, sequenced in a study of CD8+CD57+ T cells in acquired aplastic anemia. Profiling of TCR beta VDJ combinations and CDR3 sequences used genomic DNA as template. TCRdb passed the reads through MiXCR, listing each CDR3 protein once. This sample has under 250,000 distinct CDR3 sequences, with around half found just once. Flow cytometry had shown expanded CD8+CD57+ cells in the patients chosen for sequencing. The specimen sequenced was sorted CD4+, CD8+, or CD8+CD57+ T cells (not recorded which) from PBMCs. These receptors were taken from a human donor with aplastic anemia.

The chain has TRBV15 and TRBJ2-2; no clear D gene. From germline, CDR1 is LNHNV and CDR2 YYDKDF (reference sequence). There are 14 residues in the CDR3. The V end lost 2 bases, the J end lost 5 bases, and 9 bases lay between the germline ends. The DNA for the CDR3 is TGTGCCACCAGCAGAAGAACAGTAACCGGGGAGCTGTTTTTT. Protein: CATSRRTVTGELFF.

This clonotype has a count of ten or more. The V call is TRBV7-2, the J call TRBJ1-1; D call uncertain. The CDR3 is 14 residues long. With 1 base removed from V and 8 bases from J, the gap between germline ends came to 14 bases. Germline V lookup: CDR1 SGHTA, CDR2 FQGNSA. This chain's CDR3 is CASSLVGLQAEAFF. The DNA for the CDR3 is TGTGCCAGCAGCTTAGTAGGTTTGCAGGCGGAAGCTTTCTTT.

This chain connects TRBV10-3 to TRBJ2-2; D gene unclear. Trimming took off 6 bases at V and 10 bases at J, with 15 bases between the two ends. Germline CDR1 is ENHRY and CDR2 is SYGVKD. The CDR3 has 13 amino acids. This CDR3 reads CAIRNKGAEELFF. The CDR3 coding sequence is TGTGCCATCAGGAACAAGGGTGCAGAGGAGCTGTTTTTT.

Details on this clonotype: This is likely a read error, given that the CDR3 carries no conserved phenylalanine or tryptophan at its end. This sequence joins TRBV7-6 and TRBJ2-6; no firm D call. V dropped 5 bases and J dropped 4 bases, with 6 bases sitting between them. This CDR3 has 13 residues. Germline-derived CDR1 and CDR2 are SGHVS and FNYEAQ. The CDR3 sequence is CASSARGANVLTC. DNA of the CDR3: TGTGCCAGCAGCGCCCGGGGGGCCAACGTCCTGACTTGC.

This chain uses TRBV7-3 with TRBJ1-6; maybe TRBD1 (5 bases). From germline, CDR1 is SGHTA and CDR2 FQGTGA. The CDR3 length is 14 residues. V was cut by 5 bases and J by 9 bases, with 14 bases left in between. The CDR3 DNA reads TGTGCCAGCAGCACCCAGGGTCGCGGTTCACCCCTCCACTTT. Its translation is CASSTQGRGSPLHF.

Many counts were recorded for this clonotype. This chain links TRBV12-3 or TRBV12-4 with TRBJ2-5; D unresolved. CDR3 length: 13 amino acids. The V end was cut by 4 bases, the J end by 5 bases, with 11 bases between. The CDR3 reads CASSSLLLETQYF. As DNA, the CDR3 is TGTGCCAGCAGTTCCCTGCTGCTTGAGACCCAGTACTTC.

This clonotype has ten or more counts. The junction does not match germline at one end; this may be a read error. V and J are TRBV20-1 and TRBJ2-2; D is possibly TRBD2 (6 bases). The CDR3 loop spans 14 amino acids. Per germline, CDR1 DFQATT and CDR2 SNEGSKA (reference sequence). The DNA of the CDR3 is TGCAGCGCTAGCGACTTATCGGTCACCGGGGAGCTGTTTTTT. Amino acid sequence: CSASDLSVTGELFF.

The sample holds one count of this clonotype. Being one base from a much bigger clone, this may be a read error. V gene TRBV15 combines with J gene TRBJ2-7; 12 bases are a match to TRBD2. This CDR3 comprises 16 residues. Trimming removed 2 bases from V and 2 bases from J; junction bases left unmatched: 4. CDR1 is LNHNV, CDR2 YYDKDF, per germline (reference sequence). This CDR3 reads CATSRQTSGSPYEQYF. The CDR3 DNA is TGTGCCACCAGCAGACAGACTAGCGGGAGTCCCTACGAGCAGTACTTC. The whole variable domain, remainder taken from reference TRBV15 and TRBJ2-7, is DAMVIQNPRYQVTQFGKPVTLSCSQTLNHNVMYWYQQKSSQAPKLLFHYYDKDFNNEADTPDNFQSRRPNTSFCFLDIRSPGLGDTAMYLCATSRQTSGSPYEQYFGPGTRLTVT.

The chain carries TRBV14 and TRBJ1-2, with 7 bases lining up with TRBD1. The CDR3 length is 14 residues. Germline CDR1 SGHDN, CDR2 FVKESK. The junction had 8 bases not matched to a gene; V was cut back by 4 bases and J by 6 bases. Here the CDR3 reads CASSRQTQGHGYTF. CDR3 DNA: TGTGCCAGCAGCCGACAAACACAGGGGCATGGCTACACCTTC.

This clonotype was seen at least ten times. The chain uses TRBV19 and TRBJ1-6; tentatively, D is TRBD1 (5 bases). The CDR3 is 13 amino acids. The germline V gene has CDR1 LNHDA and CDR2 SQIVND (reference sequence). Trimming removed 1 base at V and 10 bases at J, with 8 bases between. The CDR3 coding sequence is TGTGCCAGTAGTATAGGGGGGAGCTCACCCCTCCACTTT. Its translation: CASSIGGSSPLHF. Complete variable domain (other parts from reference TRBV19 and TRBJ1-6): DGGITQSPKYLFRKEGQNVTLSCEQNLNHDAMYWYRQDPGQGLRLIYYSQIVNDFQKGDIAEGYSVSREKKESFPLTVTSAQKNPTAFYLCASSIGGSSPLHFGNGTRLTVT.

V and J are TRBV20-1 and TRBJ2-3; D perhaps matches TRBD2 (7 bases). This CDR3 region has 14 residues. Germline loops: CDR1 DFQATT, CDR2 SNEGSKA (reference sequence). Trimming shortened V by 5 bases and J by 2 bases, and 14 bases separated the two germline ends. CDR3 loop: CSAPWGGPTDTQYF. CDR3 sequence (DNA): TGCAGTGCTCCATGGGGGGGGCCCACAGATACGCAGTATTTT.

This clonotype was detected many times. The J gene is TRBJ1-6, the V gene TRBV7-9; no clear D gene. The CDR3 is 14 residues long. Trimming took 5 bases from V and 8 from J, leaving 13 bases between them. Germline V CDR1 and CDR2: SEHNR, FQNEAQ (reference sequence). The CDR3 reads CASSTGSQDSPLHF. CDR3 in DNA: TGTGCCAGCAGCACCGGGTCCCAGGATTCACCCCTCCACTTT.

There are many counts of this clonotype. The chain is built from TRBV2 and TRBJ2-3; 8 bases map to TRBD1. The germline V gene encodes CDR1 SNHLY and CDR2 FYNNEI. The CDR3 totals 15 residues. V gave up 6 bases and J gave up 3 bases; unmatched junction bases: 8. CDR3 sequence: CASSGAGGRTDTQYF. The DNA of the CDR3 is TGTGCCAGCAGCGGTGCAGGGGGCAGGACAGATACGCAGTATTTT.

This chain joins TRBV9 and TRBJ1-2; 9 nucleotides line up with TRBD1. CDR1 is SGDLS, CDR2 YYNGEE, per germline. The J segment lost 8 bases and the V segment lost 4 bases, leaving 15 bases of the junction unmatched. The CDR3 is 16 amino acids. The CDR3 coding sequence is TGTGCCAGCAGCCCCGGACAGGGGACGGAACGGGACGGCTACACCTTC. Its translation: CASSPGQGTERDGYTF.

This chain connects TRBV29-1 to TRBJ1-6; maybe TRBD1 (5 bases). Germline V gives CDR1 SQVTM, CDR2 ANQGSEA. Between the trimmed V and J ends, which lost 0 bases and 10 bases, there was a span of 10 bases. The CDR3 sequence is 13 residues long. The chain's CDR3 is CSVEDREGSPLHF. CDR3 DNA: TGCAGCGTTGAAGACAGGGAGGGCTCACCCCTCCACTTT.

The sample holds one count of this clonotype. The chain employs TRBV2 and TRBJ1-2, with a weak D call TRBD1 (6 bases). Germline V lookup: CDR1 SNHLY, CDR2 FYNNEI. The CDR3 is made up of 14 amino acids. V was shortened by 6 bases and J by 1 base, with 12 bases between the two germline ends. The CDR3 region is CASRGQLDNYGYTF. The CDR3 DNA reads TGTGCCAGCAGAGGACAGCTAGATAACTATGGCTACACCTTC.